The sequence of this T cell receptor (beta chain) was determined in a study of cytomegalovirus exposure and HLA in healthy donors. In the study overall: Among the 398 genotyped donors, about 81% were placed in the Caucasian-associated ancestry cluster.

This clone was seen a few times. Its antigen is currently unknown. Study findings and constraints: The study found most TCR sequences rare, yet found some public TCRs in many donors.

PCR amplification relied on 60 Vbeta primers (plus 13 Jbeta primers). Profiled with immunoSEQ multiplex PCR; TCRdb holds only in-frame clones, not every one. The sample yields roughly 100,000 clones, 13% to 15% seen once. This CDR3 is 15 amino acids long. V was clipped by 4 bases and J by 9 bases; unmatched bases: 10. Germline CDR1 is MNHEY and CDR2 is SVGAGI. The chain couples TRBV6-5 to TRBJ2-1; 9 bases match TRBD1. This receptor was taken from a female donor in good health and CMV-seronegative. The sample was PBMCs. CDR3 nucleotides: TGTGCCAGCAGTTCAACCGGGACAGGGTCAGGTGAGCAGTTCTTC. The encoded protein is CASSSTGTGSGEQFF.